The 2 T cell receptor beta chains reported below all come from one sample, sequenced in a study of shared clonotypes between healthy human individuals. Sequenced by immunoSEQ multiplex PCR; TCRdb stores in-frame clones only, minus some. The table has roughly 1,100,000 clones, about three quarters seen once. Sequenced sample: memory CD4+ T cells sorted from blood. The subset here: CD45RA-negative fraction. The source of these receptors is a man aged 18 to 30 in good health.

In DNA, the CDR3 is TGTGCCTGGAGTCGACCGGCCGTCTACGAGCAGTACTTC. Translated, it gives CAWSRPAVYEQYF. The chain links TRBV30 to TRBJ2-7; D gene ambiguous. Trimming removed 2 bases from V and 3 bases from J, with 11 bases in between. Germline assignment: CDR1 GTSNPN and CDR2 SVGIG (reference sequence). The CDR3 consists of 13 residues. Using reference TRBV30 and TRBJ2-7 for the parts outside the CDR3, the full variable domain is SQTIHQWPATLVQPVGSPLSLECTVEGTSNPNLYWYRQAAGRGLQLLFYSVGIGQISSEVPQNLSASRPQDRQFILSSKKLLLSDSGFYLCAWSRPAVYEQYFGPGTRLTVT.

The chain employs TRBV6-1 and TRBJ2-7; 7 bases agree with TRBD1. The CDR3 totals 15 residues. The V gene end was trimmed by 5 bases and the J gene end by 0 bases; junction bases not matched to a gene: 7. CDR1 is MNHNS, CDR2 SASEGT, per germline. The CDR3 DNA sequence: TGTGCCAGCAGTACCGACAGGGCTTTCTCCTACGAGCAGTACTTC. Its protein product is CASSTDRAFSYEQYF.